This TCR beta chain was sequenced in a study of blood T cell repertoires in COVID-19. Study in general: The analysed material was cDNA or gDNA that came from T cells, B-cell-depleted T cells, or PBMCs.

The CDR3 is made up of 14 amino acids. Germline lookup yields CDR1 SGDLS and CDR2 YYNGEE. V gave up 5 bases and J gave up 7 bases; unmatched junction bases: 11. Source study methods: Scientists estimated how many nucleated cells there were by amplifying reference gene primers. Generated by immunoSEQ multiplex PCR, the TCRdb table keeps only in-frame clones and is missing some. From that table come the V and J calls and clone size; the DNA was used to work out D and trimming. The table records 350,000 or so clones, more than 70% of them present only once. This clone was found many times. This clonotype originated in a man aged 30-40 years with active or convalescent COVID-19. The sample was peripheral blood. The V call is TRBV9, the J call TRBJ2-7; 8 nucleotides match TRBD2. The CDR3 bases are TGTGCCAGCAGTCGTTCCGGGACTAGGGGTGAGCAGTACTTC. Amino acid sequence: CASSRSGTRGEQYF.